This record looks at one T cell receptor beta chain sequence and its context. The antigen remains undetermined. Treatment indicated: roughly 11-day PBMC culture with coronavirus spike peptide pools or control peptides (ViraFEST assay). This entry belongs to a study of vaccination and CD4 T cells after COVID-19. An Oncomine TCR Beta short-read assay was used to sequence the DNA from cultured CD4+ T cells. MiXCR was run by TCRdb on the PCR reads, yielding one entry per CDR3 protein. The sample consists of around 12,000 distinct CDR3 sequences, 65% to 80% of them appearing once. Germline CDR1 MNHNS, CDR2 SASEGT. V shed 6 bases and J shed 0 bases, with 5 bases lying between them. The CDR3 is made up of 12 amino acids.

The chain carries TRBV6-1 and TRBJ1-1; D is undetermined. Sequenced: CD4+ T cells from blood, cultured in vitro. The TCR was taken from a human donor who had recovered from COVID-19. The CDR3 protein is CASSRLNTEAFF. CDR3 nucleotides: TGTGCCAGCAGCCGGTTGAACACTGAAGCTTTCTTT.